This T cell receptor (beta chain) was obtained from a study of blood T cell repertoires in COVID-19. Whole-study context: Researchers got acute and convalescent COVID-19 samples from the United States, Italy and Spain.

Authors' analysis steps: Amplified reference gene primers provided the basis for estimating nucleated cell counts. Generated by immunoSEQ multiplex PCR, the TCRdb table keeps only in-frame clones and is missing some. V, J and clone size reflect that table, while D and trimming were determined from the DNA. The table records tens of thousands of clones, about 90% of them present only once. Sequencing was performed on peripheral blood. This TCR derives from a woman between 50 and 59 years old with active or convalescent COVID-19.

CDR3 protein: CASSYVRGETQYF. The DNA for the CDR3 is TGTGCCAGCAGTTACGTTAGGGGAGAGACCCAGTACTTC. The genes are TRBV6-5 and TRBJ2-5, with a weak D call TRBD1 (5 bases). This CDR3 has 13 amino acids. Germline CDR1 MNHEY, CDR2 SVGAGI. Trimming shortened V by 2 bases and J by 4 bases, and 8 bases separated the two germline ends.